A selection of T cell receptor beta chains follows, all from one sample in a study of shared clonotypes between healthy human individuals. Produced via immunoSEQ multiplex PCR; TCRdb's table is partial and in-frame only. This sample has roughly 1,600,000 clones, with about 98.5% found just once. Sequencing was done on a sample of naive CD4+ T cells sorted from blood. Receptor source: a man aged 30 to 45 in good health. The CDR3 runs from the conserved cysteine through the conserved F or W. A D gene is named only where the DNA matches it firmly.

J gene: TRBJ2-2; CDR3 length: 15; V gene: TRBV18; D gene: NA; CDR3 protein: CASSPDIWNTGELFF; CDR3 DNA: TGTGCCAGCTCACCGGACATCTGGAACACCGGGGAGCTGTTTTTT
J gene: TRBJ2-7; CDR3 length: 12; V gene: TRBV2; D gene: TRBD2; CDR3 protein: CASRRTSGISYF; CDR3 DNA: TGTGCCAGCAGAAGGACTAGCGGGATTAGTTACTTC
J gene: TRBJ2-5; CDR3 length: 14; V gene: TRBV7-6; D gene: NA; CDR3 protein: CASKGPTYQETQYF; CDR3 DNA: TGTGCCAGCAAAGGACCTACGTACCAAGAGACCCAGTACTTC
J gene: TRBJ2-3; CDR3 length: 15; V gene: TRBV12-5; D gene: TRBD1; CDR3 protein: CASGQDRGRKDTQYF; CDR3 DNA: TGTGCTAGTGGACAAGACAGGGGGCGTAAAGATACGCAGTATTTT
J gene: TRBJ2-5; CDR3 length: 11; V gene: TRBV20-1; D gene: NA; CDR3 protein: CSAFAGETQYF; CDR3 DNA: TGCAGTGCTTTCGCAGGAGAGACCCAGTACTTC
J gene: TRBJ2-6; CDR3 length: 15; V gene: TRBV4-3; D gene: NA; CDR3 protein: CASSQRNSGANVLTF; CDR3 DNA: TGCGCCAGCAGCCAAAGGAATTCTGGGGCCAACGTCCTGACTTTC
J gene: TRBJ1-2; CDR3 length: 17; V gene: TRBV6-1; D gene: NA; CDR3 protein: CASSESTGLIDPGGYTF; CDR3 DNA: TGTGCCAGCAGTGAATCAACAGGCCTCATTGATCCGGGGGGCTACACCTTC
J gene: TRBJ2-5; CDR3 length: 15; V gene: TRBV27; D gene: NA; CDR3 protein: CASSSGRGIRETQYF; CDR3 DNA: TGTGCCAGCAGCTCGGGGAGAGGGATACGGGAGACCCAGTACTTC
J gene: TRBJ2-7; CDR3 length: 14; V gene: TRBV6-1; D gene: NA; CDR3 protein: CASSEQVASYEQYF; CDR3 DNA: TGTGCCAGCAGCGAACAGGTCGCATCCTACGAGCAGTACTTC
J gene: TRBJ2-4; CDR3 length: 16; V gene: TRBV7-9; D gene: TRBD2; CDR3 protein: CASSQLAAGAKNIQYF; CDR3 DNA: TGTGCCAGCAGCCAACTAGCGGCTGGGGCCAAAAACATTCAGTACTTC
J gene: TRBJ2-1; CDR3 length: 18; V gene: TRBV23-1; D gene: NA; CDR3 protein: CASNKTNRAFGLFNEQFF; CDR3 DNA: TGCGCCAGCAATAAGACTAACAGGGCCTTTGGACTATTCAATGAGCAGTTCTTC
J gene: TRBJ1-2; CDR3 length: 14; V gene: TRBV7-9; D gene: TRBD1; CDR3 protein: CASSLDRGGYGYTF; CDR3 DNA: TGTGCCAGCAGCCTCGACAGGGGCGGCTATGGCTACACCTTC
J gene: TRBJ1-1; CDR3 length: 15; V gene: TRBV19; D gene: TRBD1; CDR3 protein: CASSTQGQMNTEAFF; CDR3 DNA: TGTGCCAGTAGTACTCAGGGACAGATGAACACTGAAGCTTTCTTT
J gene: TRBJ1-5; CDR3 length: 15; V gene: TRBV28; D gene: TRBD1; CDR3 protein: CASSKTGGLNQPQHF; CDR3 DNA: TGTGCCAGCAGCAAGACAGGGGGCCTCAATCAGCCCCAGCATTTT